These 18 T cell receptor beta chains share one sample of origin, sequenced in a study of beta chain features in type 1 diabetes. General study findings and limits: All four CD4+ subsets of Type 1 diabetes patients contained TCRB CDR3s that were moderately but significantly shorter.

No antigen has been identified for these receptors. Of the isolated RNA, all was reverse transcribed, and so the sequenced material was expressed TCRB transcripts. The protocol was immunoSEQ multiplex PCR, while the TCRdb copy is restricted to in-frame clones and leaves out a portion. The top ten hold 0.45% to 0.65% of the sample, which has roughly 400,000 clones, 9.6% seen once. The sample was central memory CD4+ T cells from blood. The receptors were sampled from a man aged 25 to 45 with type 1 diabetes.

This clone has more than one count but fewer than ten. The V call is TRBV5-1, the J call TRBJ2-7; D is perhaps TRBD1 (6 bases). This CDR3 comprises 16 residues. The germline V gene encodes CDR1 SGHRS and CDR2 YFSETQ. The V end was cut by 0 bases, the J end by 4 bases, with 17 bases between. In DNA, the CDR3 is TGCGCCAGCAGCTTGGACTTAAGGTGGACAGCATACGAGCAGTACTTC. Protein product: CASSLDLRWTAYEQYF.

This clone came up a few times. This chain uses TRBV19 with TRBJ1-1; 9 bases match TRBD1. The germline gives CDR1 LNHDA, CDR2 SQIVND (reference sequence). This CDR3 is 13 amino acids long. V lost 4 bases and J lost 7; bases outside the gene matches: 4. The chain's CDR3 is CASSTLGQGEAFF. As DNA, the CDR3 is TGTGCCAGTAGTACCCTGGGACAGGGTGAAGCTTTCTTT.

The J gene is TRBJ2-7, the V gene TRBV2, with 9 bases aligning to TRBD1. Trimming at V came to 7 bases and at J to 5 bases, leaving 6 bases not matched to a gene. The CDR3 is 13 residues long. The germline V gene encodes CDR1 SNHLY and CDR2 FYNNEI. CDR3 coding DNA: TGTGCCAGCACCGGGACAGGGATGCACGAGCAGTACTTC. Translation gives CASTGTGMHEQYF.

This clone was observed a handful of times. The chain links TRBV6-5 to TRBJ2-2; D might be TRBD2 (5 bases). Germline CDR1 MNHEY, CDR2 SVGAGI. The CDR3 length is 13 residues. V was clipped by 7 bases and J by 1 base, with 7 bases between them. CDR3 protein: CASNRGNTGELFF. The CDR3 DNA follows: TGTGCCAGCAATCGGGGGAACACCGGGGAGCTGTTTTTT.

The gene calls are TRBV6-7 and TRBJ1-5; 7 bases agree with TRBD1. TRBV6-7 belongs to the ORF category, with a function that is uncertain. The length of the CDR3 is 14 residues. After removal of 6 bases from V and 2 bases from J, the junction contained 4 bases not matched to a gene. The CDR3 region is CASRQTGGNQPQHF. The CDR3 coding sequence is TGTGCCAGCAGACAAACAGGGGGCAATCAGCCCCAGCATTTT.

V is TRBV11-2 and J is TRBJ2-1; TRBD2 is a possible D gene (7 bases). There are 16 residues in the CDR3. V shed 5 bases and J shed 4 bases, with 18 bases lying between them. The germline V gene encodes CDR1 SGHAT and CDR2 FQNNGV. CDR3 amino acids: CASSQRTSGTYNEQFF. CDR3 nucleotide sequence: TGTGCCAGCAGCCAACGGACAAGCGGGACATACAATGAGCAGTTCTTC.

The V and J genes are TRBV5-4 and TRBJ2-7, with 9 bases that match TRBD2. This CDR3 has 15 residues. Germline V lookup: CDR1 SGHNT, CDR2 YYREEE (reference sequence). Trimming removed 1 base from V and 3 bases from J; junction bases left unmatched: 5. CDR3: CASSLSLAGFYEQYF. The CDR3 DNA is TGTGCCAGCAGCTTGAGCCTAGCGGGGTTCTACGAGCAGTACTTC.

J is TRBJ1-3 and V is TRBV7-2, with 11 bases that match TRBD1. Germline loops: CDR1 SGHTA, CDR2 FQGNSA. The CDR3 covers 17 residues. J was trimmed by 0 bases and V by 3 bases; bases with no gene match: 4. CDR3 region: CASSFRTGGNSGNTIYF. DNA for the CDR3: TGTGCCAGCAGCTTCAGGACAGGGGGCAACTCTGGAAACACCATATATTTT.

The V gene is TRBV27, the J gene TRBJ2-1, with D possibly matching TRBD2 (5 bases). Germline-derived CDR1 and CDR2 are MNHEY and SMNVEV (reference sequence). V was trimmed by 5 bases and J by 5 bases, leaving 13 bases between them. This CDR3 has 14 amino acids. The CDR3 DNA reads TGTGCCAGCAGTGATACTAGAGGGCACAATGAGCAGTTCTTC. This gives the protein CASSDTRGHNEQFF.

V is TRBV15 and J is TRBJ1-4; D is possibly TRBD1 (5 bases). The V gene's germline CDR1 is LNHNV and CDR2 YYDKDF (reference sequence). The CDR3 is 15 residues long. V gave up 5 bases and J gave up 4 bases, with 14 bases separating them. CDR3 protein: CATSSLGQFNEKLFF. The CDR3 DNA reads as TGTGCCACCAGCTCCCTGGGGCAGTTTAATGAAAAACTGTTTTTT. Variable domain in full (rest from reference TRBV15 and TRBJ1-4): DAMVIQNPRYQVTQFGKPVTLSCSQTLNHNVMYWYQQKSSQAPKLLFHYYDKDFNNEADTPDNFQSRRPNTSFCFLDIRSPGLGDTAMYLCATSSLGQFNEKLFFGSGTQLSVL.

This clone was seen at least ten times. CDR3 in DNA: TGTGCCAGCAGCTTGGAATCGTCCGGTAACAATGAGCAGTTCTTC. It specifies CASSLESSGNNEQFF. The chain uses TRBV11-2 and TRBJ2-1; no reliable D call. Germline V lookup: CDR1 SGHAT, CDR2 FQNNGV. The CDR3 runs 15 residues. The ends were cut back, 3 bases at V and 5 bases at J, with 14 bases in the middle. The complete variable domain, with remaining parts taken from reference TRBV11-2 and TRBJ2-1, reads EAGVAQSPRYKIIEKRQSVAFWCNPISGHATLYWYQQILGQGPKLLIQFQNNGVVDDSQLPKDRFSAERLKGVDSTLKIQPAKLEDSAVYLCASSLESSGNNEQFFGPGTRLTVL.

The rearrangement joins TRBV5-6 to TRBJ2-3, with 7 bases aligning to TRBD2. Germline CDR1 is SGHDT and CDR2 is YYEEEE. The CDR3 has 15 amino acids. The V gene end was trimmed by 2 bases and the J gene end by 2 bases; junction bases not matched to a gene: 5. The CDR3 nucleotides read TGTGCCAGCAGCTTTGGGCGGGAGCCCACAGATACGCAGTATTTT. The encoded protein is CASSFGREPTDTQYF.

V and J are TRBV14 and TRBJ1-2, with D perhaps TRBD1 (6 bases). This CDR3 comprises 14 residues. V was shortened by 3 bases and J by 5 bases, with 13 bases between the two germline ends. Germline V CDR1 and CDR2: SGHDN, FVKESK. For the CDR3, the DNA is TGTGCCAGCAGCCAGAGGGGGGCGAGTTATGGCTACACCTTC. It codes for CASSQRGASYGYTF.

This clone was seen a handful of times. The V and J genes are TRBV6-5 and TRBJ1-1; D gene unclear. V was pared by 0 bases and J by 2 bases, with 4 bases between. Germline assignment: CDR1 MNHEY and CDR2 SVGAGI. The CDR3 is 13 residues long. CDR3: CASSYSFNTEAFF. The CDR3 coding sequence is TGTGCCAGCAGTTACTCATTCAACACTGAAGCTTTCTTT.

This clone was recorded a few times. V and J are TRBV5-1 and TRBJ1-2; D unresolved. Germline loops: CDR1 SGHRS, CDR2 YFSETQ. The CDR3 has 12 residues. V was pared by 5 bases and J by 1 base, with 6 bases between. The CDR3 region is CASRGSNYGYTF. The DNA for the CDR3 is TGCGCCAGCAGGGGGAGTAACTATGGCTACACCTTC.

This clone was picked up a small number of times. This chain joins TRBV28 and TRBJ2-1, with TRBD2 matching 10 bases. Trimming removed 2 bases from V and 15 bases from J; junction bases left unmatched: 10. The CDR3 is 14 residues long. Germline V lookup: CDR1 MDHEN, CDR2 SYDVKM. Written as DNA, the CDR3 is TGTGCCAGCAGTTTAAGTTTTAGCGGGAGGAGGCTGTTCTTC. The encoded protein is CASSLSFSGRRLFF.

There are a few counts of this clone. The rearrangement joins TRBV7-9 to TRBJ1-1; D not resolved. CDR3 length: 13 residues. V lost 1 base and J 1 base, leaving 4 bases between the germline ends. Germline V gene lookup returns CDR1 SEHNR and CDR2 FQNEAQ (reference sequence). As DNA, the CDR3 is TGTGCCAGCAGCTTAGAACCGAACACTGAAGCTTTCTTT. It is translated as CASSLEPNTEAFF.

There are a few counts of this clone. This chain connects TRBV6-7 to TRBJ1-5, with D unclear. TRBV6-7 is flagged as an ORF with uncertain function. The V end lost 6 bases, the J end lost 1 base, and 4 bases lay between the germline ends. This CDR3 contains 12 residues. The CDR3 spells CASSGSNQPQHF. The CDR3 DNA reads TGTGCCAGCAGCGGCAGCAATCAGCCCCAGCATTTT.